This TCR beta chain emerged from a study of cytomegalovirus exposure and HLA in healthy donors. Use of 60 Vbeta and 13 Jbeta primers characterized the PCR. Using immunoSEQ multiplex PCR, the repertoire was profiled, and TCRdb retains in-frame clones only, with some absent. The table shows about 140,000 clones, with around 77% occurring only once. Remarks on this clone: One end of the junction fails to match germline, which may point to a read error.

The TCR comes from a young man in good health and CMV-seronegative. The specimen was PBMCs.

In DNA, the CDR3 is TGTTCCAGCAGCTGGCGGAGGGACGGAGACACTGAAGCTTTCTTT. It encodes CSSSWRRDGDTEAFF. The chain is built from TRBV7-9 and TRBJ1-1; a possible D gene is TRBD1 (5 bases). The germline CDR1 and CDR2 sequences are SEHNR and FQNEAQ (reference sequence). The CDR3 sequence is 15 residues long.